This paragraph reports one T cell receptor (beta chain). Its antigen is still unknown. The table came from immunoSEQ multiplex PCR; TCRdb's copy has only in-frame clones and leaves some out. In the table there are 150,000 to 200,000 clones, under 95% of which are singletons. These data belong to a study of T cell responses to AZD1222 COVID-19 vaccine. Overall study results and limits: Mostly white British, mostly female donors; authors suggested clonal diversity may be underestimated. Only a handful of AZD1222 recipients, several in all, had baseline seropositivity. Vaccine-related CD4 TCRs covered spike, predominating at 160-218 and 743-854. The peak T cell response came first, and repertoires were sampled only after it.

Germline V gene data show CDR1 as SGHAT and CDR2 as FQNNGV. The V segment lost 0 bases and the J segment 10 bases; nucleotides outside the gene matches: 7. The CDR3 sequence is 14 residues long. This specimen was peripheral blood, taken on day 0 of AZD1222 vaccination. The rearrangement links TRBV11-2 to TRBJ2-3; TRBD2 matches at 7 bases. The source of this sequence is an adult in good health. The CDR3 region is CASSLDPGLAAQYF. As DNA, the CDR3 is TGTGCCAGCAGCTTAGATCCGGGGCTAGCGGCGCAGTATTTT.